Listed here are 24 T cell receptor beta chains from one sample, sequenced in a study of glioma-infiltrating T cells. Using RNA template, CDR3s of TCR alpha and beta were amplified with iRepertoire arm-PCR. MiXCR, run by TCRdb on the multiplex PCR reads, gives a single entry per CDR3 protein. The data show about 110,000 distinct CDR3 sequences, about 25% seen once. Specimen: glioma tissue, nonneoplastic brain tissue, or PBMCs (not recorded which). These receptors all come from a human donor with low-grade glioma or glioblastoma, undergoing nonglioma brain surgery, or in good health (not recorded which).

There are many counts of this clonotype. The rearrangement joins TRBV4-3 to TRBJ2-1; D uncertain. The CDR3 extends over 13 amino acids. CDR1 LGHNA and CDR2 YSLEER come from the germline V gene. Trimming pared 1 base from V and 9 bases from J, leaving 10 bases between. The CDR3 DNA follows: TGCGCCAGCAGCCAAGTACTAATGAGTGAGCAGTTCTTC. Translation: CASSQVLMSEQFF.

About this clonotype: This may be a read error: a much more frequent sequence differs by one nucleotide. V and J are TRBV5-4 and TRBJ2-3; D remains ambiguous. Germline CDR1 and CDR2: SGHNT and YYREEE (reference sequence). The CDR3 contains 15 residues. CDR3 DNA sequence: TGTGCCAGCAGCTTAGGGCTGGGGTTCACAGATACGAAGTATTTT. It specifies CASSLGLGFTDTKYF.

This clonotype has at least ten counts. The V and J genes are TRBV4-1 and TRBJ2-1; no clear D gene. The germline V and J ends were trimmed by 2 bases and 1 base, with 6 bases remaining between them. The CDR3 contains 14 residues. Germline-derived CDR1 and CDR2 are MGHRA and YSYEKL. The CDR3 nucleotides are TGCGCCAGCAGCCAAAGGCCTTCCTACAATGAGCAGTTCTTC. Its protein product is CASSQRPSYNEQFF.

This clonotype was observed many times. This chain connects TRBV7-2 to TRBJ2-3; D uncertain. CDR1 and CDR2 (germline): SGHTA, FQGNSA. The CDR3 loop spans 12 amino acids. The germline V and J ends were trimmed by 4 bases and 5 bases, with 7 bases remaining between them. The CDR3 region is CASSSPRDTQYF. The CDR3 DNA reads as TGTGCCAGCAGCTCGCCTAGAGATACGCAGTATTTT.

This clonotype was picked up many times. The rearrangement links TRBV4-3 to TRBJ1-2; unclear D gene. Trimming left V 2 bases short and J 2 bases short, with 12 bases between. Germline V gives CDR1 LGHNA, CDR2 YSLEER. This CDR3 contains 15 residues. The CDR3 protein is CASSQLSELNYGYTF. The CDR3 DNA reads TGCGCCAGCAGCCAATTGTCTGAGTTAAACTATGGCTACACCTTC.

This clonotype has at least ten counts. This chain connects TRBV7-9 to TRBJ1-1; tentative D call: TRBD1 (5 bases). Germline V gene data show CDR1 as SEHNR and CDR2 as FQNEAQ (reference sequence). V was trimmed by 1 base and J by 0 bases, leaving 9 bases between them. This CDR3 is built from 15 residues. CDR3 residues: CASSLEGHMNTEAFF. CDR3 coding DNA: TGTGCCAGCAGCTTAGAAGGACATATGAACACTGAAGCTTTCTTT.

Points on this clonotype: This clone may be a read error of a much larger clone one base away. The chain links TRBV7-3 to TRBJ2-3; D possibly corresponds to TRBD1 (5 bases). Trimming took 5 bases from V and 0 from J, leaving 18 bases between them. This CDR3 region has 17 residues. CDR1 and CDR2 from the germline V gene are SGHTA and FQGTGA. The CDR3 spells CASSQKGCSASTDTQYF. Here the CDR3 DNA reads TGTGCCAGCAGCCAAAAGGGGTGCTCAGCTAGCACAGATACGCAGTATTTT.

Worth noting for this clonotype: A read error may explain this, as a much larger clone is one base away. J is TRBJ1-1 and V is TRBV7-9; 10 positions agree with TRBD1. Germline assignment: CDR1 SEHNR and CDR2 FQNEAQ (reference sequence). V lost 4 bases to trimming and J lost 2 bases; unmatched junction nucleotides: 10. The CDR3 has 17 residues. CDR3 in DNA: TGTGCCAGCAGCTCAGGACAGGGGGGGCCTATCAACACTGAAGCTTTCTTT. Protein: CASSSGQGGPINTEAFF.

The rearrangement uses TRBV7-2 and TRBJ2-1; tentatively, D is TRBD1 (5 bases). V lost 4 bases, J lost 3 bases, and 13 bases lay in between. The CDR3 totals 15 residues. Per the germline V gene, CDR1 is SGHTA and CDR2 is FQGNSA. In DNA form, the CDR3 reads TGTGCCAGCAGCTCAGCGCGTCAGGGCTACAATGAGCAGTTCTTC. Its translation is CASSSARQGYNEQFF.

This clonotype has ten or more counts. The J gene is TRBJ2-7, the V gene TRBV6-1, with 9 positions matching TRBD2. With V trimmed by 5 bases and J by 0 bases, 11 bases remained unmatched. The V gene's germline CDR1 is MNHNS and CDR2 SASEGT. This CDR3 comprises 17 residues. The chain's CDR3 is CASSSRPSGVSSYEQYF. CDR3 DNA sequence: TGTGCCAGCAGTTCTAGACCTAGCGGGGTGAGCTCCTACGAGCAGTACTTC.

As concerns this clonotype: A read error may be the cause here, since a much bigger clone is one base away. The rearrangement links TRBV6-1 to TRBJ2-7; 8 nucleotides match TRBD1. The germline CDR1 and CDR2 sequences are MNHNS and SASEGT. The V gene end was trimmed by 6 bases and the J gene end by 3 bases; junction bases not matched to a gene: 7. There are 14 residues in the CDR3. The CDR3 is CASSRTGTIYEQYF. The CDR3 DNA sequence: TGTGCCAGCAGCCGGACAGGGACCATCTACGAGCAGTACTTC.

J is TRBJ2-3 and V is TRBV6-2 or TRBV6-3; 13 nucleotides agree with TRBD2. The V and J ends lost 9 bases and 1 base, in that order; junction bases with no gene match: 7. In germline, CDR1 is MNHEY, CDR2 SVGEGT. The CDR3 runs 16 residues. The CDR3 bases are TGTGCCAGTGCAACTAGCGGGAGGGCCGGCACAGATACGCAGTATTTT. Translated, it gives CASATSGRAGTDTQYF.

This clonotype was observed at least ten times. The chain is built from TRBV27 and TRBJ1-1; perhaps TRBD1 as D (5 bases). CDR1 and CDR2 from the germline V gene are MNHEY and SMNVEV (reference sequence). The CDR3 totals 15 residues. Trimming cost V 4 bases and J 1 base, with 13 bases left between them. CDR3 amino acids: CASSSSGHPNTEAFF. CDR3 DNA sequence: TGTGCCAGCAGTTCCTCCGGACATCCGAACACTGAAGCTTTCTTT.

At least ten counts were recorded for this clonotype. J is TRBJ2-5 and V is TRBV4-2; 11 nucleotides agree with TRBD1. This CDR3 has 16 residues. Germline CDR1 LGHNA, CDR2 YNFKEQ. V lost 4 bases, J lost 3 bases, and 7 bases stayed unmatched. This chain's CDR3 is CASSREDRGPEETQYF. CDR3 nucleotide sequence: TGTGCCAGCAGCCGAGAGGACAGGGGGCCGGAAGAGACCCAGTACTTC.

About this clonotype: The conserved closing phenylalanine or tryptophan is absent in this CDR3, likely reflecting a read error. The chain employs TRBV6-2 or TRBV6-3 and TRBJ1-2; D unclear. The V and J ends lost 9 bases and 8 bases respectively, with 16 bases between them. Germline V gene sequence: CDR1 MNHEY, CDR2 SVGEGT. This CDR3 region has 12 residues. The CDR3 loop reads CASSVEGGGYTY. The DNA for the CDR3 is TGTGCCAGTAGCGTCGAGGGCGGCGGCTACACCTAC.

This clonotype was detected many times. The chain joins TRBV28 to TRBJ1-1; D not resolved. The length of the CDR3 is 11 residues. Trimming removed 8 bases from V and 2 bases from J, with 6 bases in between. CDR1 and CDR2 (germline): MDHEN, SYDVKM. CDR3 sequence (DNA): TGTGCCAGCTTCTTTAACACTGAAGCTTTCTTT. Protein sequence: CASFFNTEAFF.

This clonotype was counted between two and nine times. J is TRBJ1-1 and V is TRBV5-6, with TRBD1 matching 9 bases. The CDR3 loop spans 16 amino acids. Germline CDR1 is SGHDT and CDR2 is YYEEEE. V was pared by 4 bases and J by 0 bases, with 7 bases of the junction left unmatched. The CDR3 DNA reads as TGTGCCAGCAGCCCCGAGGACAGGGGCGTGAACACTGAAGCTTTCTTT. This gives the protein CASSPEDRGVNTEAFF.

This clonotype was counted many times. The rearrangement uses TRBV6-6 and TRBJ2-3, with a weak D call TRBD2 (6 bases). This CDR3 comprises 14 residues. The germline V gene has CDR1 MNHNY and CDR2 SVGAGI (reference sequence). V shed 2 bases and J shed 5 bases, with 11 bases lying between them. This CDR3 is CASSYRRELDTQYF. CDR3 coding DNA: TGTGCCAGCAGTTACAGGCGGGAATTAGATACGCAGTATTTT.

Ten or more counts support this clonotype. The gene calls are TRBV28 and TRBJ2-1; D unclear. This CDR3 is 11 amino acids long. Germline values: CDR1 MDHEN, CDR2 SYDVKM. Trimming took off 7 bases at V and 4 bases at J, with 5 bases between the two ends. The CDR3 here is CASKDYNEQFF. CDR3 DNA: TGTGCCAGCAAAGATTACAATGAGCAGTTCTTC.

The rearrangement joins TRBV12-3 or TRBV12-4 to TRBJ1-6; tentative D call: TRBD1 (5 bases). CDR3 length: 16 residues. V shed 7 bases and J shed 7 bases, with 20 bases lying between them. The CDR3 DNA follows: TGTGCCAGCACTCCCCGGGGACCGGGATTGAATTCACCCCTCCACTTT. Translation gives CASTPRGPGLNSPLHF.

To note about this clonotype: One end of the junction varies from germline; a read error may be responsible. The J gene is TRBJ1-1, the V gene TRBV6-2 or TRBV6-3; D possibly corresponds to TRBD1 (6 bases). This CDR3 is built from 13 residues. Per the germline V gene, CDR1 is MNHEY and CDR2 is SVGEGT. CDR3 residues: CASRPGHPTEDFF. The CDR3 coding sequence is TGTGCCAGCAGACCGGGACACCCCACTGAAGATTTCTTT.

Worth noting for this clonotype: The junction departs from the called germline gene at one end, perhaps through a read error. The V gene is TRBV6-2 or TRBV6-3, the J gene TRBJ1-5; maybe TRBD1 (6 bases). The CDR3 has 15 amino acids. Germline V CDR1 and CDR2: MNHEY, SVGEGT. CDR3 sequence (DNA): TGTGGCAGCAATCCAGGGGCTCATAGCAATCAGCCCCAGAATTTT. This encodes CGSNPGAHSNQPQNF.

This clonotype was observed at least ten times. This chain joins TRBV28 and TRBJ1-2, with no clear D. V was shortened by 8 bases and J by 6 bases, with 13 bases between the two germline ends. The CDR3 has 12 residues. Germline CDR1 and CDR2: MDHEN and SYDVKM. The CDR3 DNA follows: TGTGCCAGCTCCATGGCCCAGGATGGCTACACCTTC. It specifies CASSMAQDGYTF.

This clonotype was seen many times. The J gene is TRBJ2-5, the V gene TRBV6-5; D unresolved. CDR1 and CDR2 (germline): MNHEY, SVGAGI. The germline V and J ends were trimmed by 0 bases and 0 bases, with 5 bases remaining between them. The CDR3 totals 14 residues. The CDR3 reads CASSYSTYQETQYF. The CDR3 bases are TGTGCCAGCAGTTACTCTACATACCAAGAGACCCAGTACTTC.